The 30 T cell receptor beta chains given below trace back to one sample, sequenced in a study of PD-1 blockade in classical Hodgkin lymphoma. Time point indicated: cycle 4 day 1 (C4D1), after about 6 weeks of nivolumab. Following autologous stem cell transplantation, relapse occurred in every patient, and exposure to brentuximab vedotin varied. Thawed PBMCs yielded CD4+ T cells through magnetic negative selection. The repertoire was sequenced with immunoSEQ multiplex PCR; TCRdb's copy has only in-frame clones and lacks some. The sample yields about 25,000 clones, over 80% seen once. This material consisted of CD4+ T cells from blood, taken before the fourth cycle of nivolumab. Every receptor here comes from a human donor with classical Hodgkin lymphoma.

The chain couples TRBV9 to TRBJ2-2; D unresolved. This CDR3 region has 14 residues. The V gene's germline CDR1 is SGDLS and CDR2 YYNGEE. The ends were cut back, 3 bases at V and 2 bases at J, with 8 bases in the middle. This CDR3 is CASSGAYNTGELFF. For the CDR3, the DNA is TGTGCCAGCAGCGGGGCCTACAACACCGGGGAGCTGTTTTTT.

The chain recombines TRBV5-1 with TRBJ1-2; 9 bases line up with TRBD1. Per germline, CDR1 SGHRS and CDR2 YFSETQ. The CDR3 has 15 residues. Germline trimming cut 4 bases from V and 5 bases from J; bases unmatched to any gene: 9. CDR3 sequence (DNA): TGCGCCAGCAGCGGCGGACAGGGGTTCTTATATGGCTACACCTTC. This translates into CASSGGQGFLYGYTF. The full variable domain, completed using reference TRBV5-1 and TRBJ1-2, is KAGVTQTPRYLIKTRGQQVTLSCSPISGHRSVSWYQQTPGQGLQFLFEYFSETQRNKGNFPGRFSGRQFSNSRSEMNVSTLELGDSALYLCASSGGQGFLYGYTFGSGTRLTVV.

In DNA, the CDR3 is TGTGCCACTTCGTCGGGGTCGGCAGGGGATCAGCCCCAGCATTTT. As protein: CATSSGSAGDQPQHF. V gene TRBV6-5 combines with J gene TRBJ1-5; the D gene is possibly TRBD1 (6 bases). V gave up 10 bases and J gave up 5 bases, with 21 bases separating them. This CDR3 has 15 amino acids. The germline V gene has CDR1 MNHEY and CDR2 SVGAGI.

The CDR3 coding sequence is TGTGCCAGCAGCCGGAGAGAGGTGGAGCAGCCCCAGCATTTT. This sequence encodes CASSRREVEQPQHF. The chain combines TRBV4-2 with TRBJ1-5; no firm D call. With 4 bases removed from V and 7 bases from J, the gap between germline ends came to 14 bases. Germline assignment: CDR1 LGHNA and CDR2 YNFKEQ. The CDR3 covers 14 residues.

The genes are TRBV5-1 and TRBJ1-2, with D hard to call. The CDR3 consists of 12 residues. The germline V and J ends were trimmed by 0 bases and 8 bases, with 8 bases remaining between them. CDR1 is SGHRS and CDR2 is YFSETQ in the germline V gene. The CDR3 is CASSLDLSGYTF. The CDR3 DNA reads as TGCGCCAGCAGCTTGGATCTGTCAGGCTACACCTTC.

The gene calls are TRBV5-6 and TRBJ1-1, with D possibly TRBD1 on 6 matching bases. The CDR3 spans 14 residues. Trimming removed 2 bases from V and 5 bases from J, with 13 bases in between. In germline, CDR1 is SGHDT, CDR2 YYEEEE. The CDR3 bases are TGTGCCAGCAGCTTACAGGGTCGCGGGACTGAAGCTTTCTTT. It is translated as CASSLQGRGTEAFF. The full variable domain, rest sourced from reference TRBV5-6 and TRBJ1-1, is DAGVTQSPTHLIKTRGQQVTLRCSPKSGHDTVSWYQQALGQGPQFIFQYYEEEERQRGNFPDRFSGHQFPNYSSELNVNALLLGDSALYLCASSLQGRGTEAFFGQGTRLTVV.

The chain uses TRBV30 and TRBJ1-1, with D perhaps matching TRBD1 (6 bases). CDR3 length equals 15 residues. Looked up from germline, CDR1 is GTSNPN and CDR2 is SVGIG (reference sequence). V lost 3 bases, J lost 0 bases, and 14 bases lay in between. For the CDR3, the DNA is TGTGCCTGGAGAGTTCCGGACAGAATGAACACTGAAGCTTTCTTT. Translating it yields CAWRVPDRMNTEAFF.

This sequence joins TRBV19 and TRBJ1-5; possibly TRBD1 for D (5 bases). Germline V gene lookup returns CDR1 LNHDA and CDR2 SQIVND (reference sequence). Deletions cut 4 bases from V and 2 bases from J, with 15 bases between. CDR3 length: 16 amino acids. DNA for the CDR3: TGTGCCAGTAGTAGCCGTGAGGCGGGGGGCAATCAGCCCCAGCATTTT. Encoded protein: CASSSREAGGNQPQHF.

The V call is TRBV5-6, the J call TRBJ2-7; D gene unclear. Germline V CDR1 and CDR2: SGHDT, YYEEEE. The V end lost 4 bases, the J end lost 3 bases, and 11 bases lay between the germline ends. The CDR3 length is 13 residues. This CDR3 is CASSQSHLYEQYF. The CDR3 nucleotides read TGTGCCAGCAGCCAGAGTCATCTCTACGAGCAGTACTTC. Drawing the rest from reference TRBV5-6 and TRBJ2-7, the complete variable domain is DAGVTQSPTHLIKTRGQQVTLRCSPKSGHDTVSWYQQALGQGPQFIFQYYEEEERQRGNFPDRFSGHQFPNYSSELNVNALLLGDSALYLCASSQSHLYEQYFGPGTRLTVT.

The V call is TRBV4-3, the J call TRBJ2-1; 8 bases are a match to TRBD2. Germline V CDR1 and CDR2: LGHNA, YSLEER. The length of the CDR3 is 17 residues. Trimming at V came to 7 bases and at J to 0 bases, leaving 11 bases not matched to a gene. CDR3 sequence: CASTRAGGPSSYNEQFF. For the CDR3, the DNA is TGCGCCAGCACCCGGGCGGGGGGTCCGAGCTCCTACAATGAGCAGTTCTTC.

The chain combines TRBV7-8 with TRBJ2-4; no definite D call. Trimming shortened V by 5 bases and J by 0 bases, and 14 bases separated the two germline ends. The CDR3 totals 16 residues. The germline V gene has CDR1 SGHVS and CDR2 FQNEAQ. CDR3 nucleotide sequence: TGTGCCAGCAGCCCCGGACCGATACTAGCCAAAAACATTCAGTACTTC. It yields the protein CASSPGPILAKNIQYF. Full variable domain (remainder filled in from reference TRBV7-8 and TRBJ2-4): GAGVSQSPRYKVAKRGQDVALRCDPISGHVSLFWYQQALGQGPEFLTYFQNEAQLDKSGLPSDRFFAERPEGSVSTLKIQRTQQEDSAVYLCASSPGPILAKNIQYFGAGTRLSVL.

CDR3 DNA: TGCGCCAGCAGCTTGGCCGAAGGGTCTGGAAACACCATATATTTT. This codes for CASSLAEGSGNTIYF. The chain joins TRBV5-1 to TRBJ1-3; D remains unclear. V lost 0 bases and J 1 base, leaving 8 bases between the germline ends. CDR3 length equals 15 residues. Germline CDR1 is SGHRS and CDR2 is YFSETQ.

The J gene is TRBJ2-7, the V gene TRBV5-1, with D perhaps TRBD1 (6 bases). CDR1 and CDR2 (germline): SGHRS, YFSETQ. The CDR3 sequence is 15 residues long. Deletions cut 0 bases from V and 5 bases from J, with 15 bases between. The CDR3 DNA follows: TGCGCCAGCAGCTTGGGAAATGGGGGCGCGGACGAGCAGTACTTC. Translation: CASSLGNGGADEQYF.

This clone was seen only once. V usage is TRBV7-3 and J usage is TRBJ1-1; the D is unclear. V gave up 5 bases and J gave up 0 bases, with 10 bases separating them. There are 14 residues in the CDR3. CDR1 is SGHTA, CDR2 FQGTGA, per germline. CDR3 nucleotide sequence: TGTGCCAGCAGCCAAGGGTACATGAACACTGAAGCTTTCTTT. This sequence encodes CASSQGYMNTEAFF.

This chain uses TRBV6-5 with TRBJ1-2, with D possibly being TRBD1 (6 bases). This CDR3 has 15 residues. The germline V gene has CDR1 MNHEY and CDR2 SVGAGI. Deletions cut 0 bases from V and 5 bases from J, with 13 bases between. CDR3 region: CASSYSSGGTYGYTF. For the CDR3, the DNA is TGTGCCAGCAGTTACTCGTCGGGAGGGACATATGGCTACACCTTC.

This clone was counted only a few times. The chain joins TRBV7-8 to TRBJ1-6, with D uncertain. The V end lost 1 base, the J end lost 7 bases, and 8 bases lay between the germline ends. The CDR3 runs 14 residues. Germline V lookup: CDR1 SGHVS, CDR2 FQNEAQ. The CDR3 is CASSLGPRNSPLHF. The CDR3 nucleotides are TGTGCCAGCAGCTTAGGGCCTAGGAATTCACCCCTCCACTTT.

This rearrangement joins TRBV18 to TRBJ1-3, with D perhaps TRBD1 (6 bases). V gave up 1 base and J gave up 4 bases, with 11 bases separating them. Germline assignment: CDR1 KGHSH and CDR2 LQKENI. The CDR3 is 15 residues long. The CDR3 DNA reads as TGTGCCAGCTCACCACGTGGGGGCTGGGGAAACACCATATATTTT. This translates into CASSPRGGWGNTIYF.

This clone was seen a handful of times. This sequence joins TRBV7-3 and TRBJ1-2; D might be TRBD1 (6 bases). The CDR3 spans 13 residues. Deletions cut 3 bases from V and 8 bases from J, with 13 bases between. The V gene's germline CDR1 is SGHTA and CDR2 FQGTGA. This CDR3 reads CASSFSGAEGYTF. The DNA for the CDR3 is TGTGCCAGCAGCTTTTCAGGGGCGGAGGGCTACACCTTC.

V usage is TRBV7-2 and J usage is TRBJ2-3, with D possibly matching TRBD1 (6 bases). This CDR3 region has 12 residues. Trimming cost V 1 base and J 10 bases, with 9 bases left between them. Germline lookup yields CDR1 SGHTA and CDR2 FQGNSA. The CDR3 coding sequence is TGTGCCAGCAGCTTAGAACAGGGCCCGCAGTATTTT. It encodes CASSLEQGPQYF.

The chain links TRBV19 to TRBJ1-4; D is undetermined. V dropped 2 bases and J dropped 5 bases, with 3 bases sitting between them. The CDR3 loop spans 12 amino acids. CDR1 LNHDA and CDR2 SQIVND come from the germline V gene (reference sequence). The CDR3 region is CASSIRNEKLFF. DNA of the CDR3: TGTGCCAGTAGTATAAGAAATGAAAAACTGTTTTTT.

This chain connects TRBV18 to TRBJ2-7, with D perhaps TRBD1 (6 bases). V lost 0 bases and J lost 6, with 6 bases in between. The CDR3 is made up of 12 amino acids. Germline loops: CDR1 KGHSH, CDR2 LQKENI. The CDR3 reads CASSPPGGEQYF. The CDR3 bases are TGTGCCAGCTCACCACCAGGGGGCGAGCAGTACTTC.

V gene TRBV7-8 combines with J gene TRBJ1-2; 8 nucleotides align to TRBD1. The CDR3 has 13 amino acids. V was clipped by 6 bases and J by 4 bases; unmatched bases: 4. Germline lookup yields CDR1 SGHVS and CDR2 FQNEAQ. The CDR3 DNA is TGTGCCAGCAGGTCAGGGGGCGGCTATGGCTACACCTTC. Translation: CASRSGGGYGYTF.

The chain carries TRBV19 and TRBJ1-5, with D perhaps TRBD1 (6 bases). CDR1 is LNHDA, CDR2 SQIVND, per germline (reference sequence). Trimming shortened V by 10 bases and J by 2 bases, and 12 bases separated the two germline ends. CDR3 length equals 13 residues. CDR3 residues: CATTGFGNQPQHF. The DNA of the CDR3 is TGTGCCACCACAGGGTTCGGCAATCAGCCCCAGCATTTT.

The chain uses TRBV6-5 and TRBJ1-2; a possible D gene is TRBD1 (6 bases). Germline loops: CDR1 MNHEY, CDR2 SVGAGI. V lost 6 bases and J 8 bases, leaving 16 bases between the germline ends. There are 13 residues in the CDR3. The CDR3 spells CASRSTGSYGYTF. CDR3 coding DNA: TGTGCCAGCAGGTCTACAGGGAGTTACGGCTACACCTTC.

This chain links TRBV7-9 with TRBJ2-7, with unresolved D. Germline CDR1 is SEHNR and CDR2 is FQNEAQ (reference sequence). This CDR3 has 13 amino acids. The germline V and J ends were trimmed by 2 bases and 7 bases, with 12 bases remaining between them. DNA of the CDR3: TGTGCCAGCAGCTTATGCGATAGGTGTGAGCAGTACTTC. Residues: CASSLCDRCEQYF.

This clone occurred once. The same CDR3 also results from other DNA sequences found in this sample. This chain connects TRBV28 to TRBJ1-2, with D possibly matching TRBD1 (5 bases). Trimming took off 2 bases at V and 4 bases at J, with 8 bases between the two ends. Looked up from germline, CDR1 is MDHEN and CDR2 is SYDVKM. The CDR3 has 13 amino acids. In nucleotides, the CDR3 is TGTGCCAGCAGTTTAGACAGAATCTATGGCTACACCTTC. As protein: CASSLDRIYGYTF.

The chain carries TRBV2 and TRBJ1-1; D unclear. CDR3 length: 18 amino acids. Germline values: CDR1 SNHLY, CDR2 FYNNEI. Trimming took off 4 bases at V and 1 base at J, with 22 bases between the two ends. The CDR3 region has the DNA TGTGCCAGCAGTGTCCGTAGAAGTCGCGCCTTTGGGAACACTGAAGCTTTCTTT. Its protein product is CASSVRRSRAFGNTEAFF.

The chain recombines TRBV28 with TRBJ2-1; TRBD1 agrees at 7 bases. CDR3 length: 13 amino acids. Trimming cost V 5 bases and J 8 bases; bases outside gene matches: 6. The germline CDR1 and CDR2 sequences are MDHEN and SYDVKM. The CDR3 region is CASSIPDRDEQFF. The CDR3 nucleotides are TGTGCCAGCAGTATACCCGACAGGGATGAGCAGTTCTTC.

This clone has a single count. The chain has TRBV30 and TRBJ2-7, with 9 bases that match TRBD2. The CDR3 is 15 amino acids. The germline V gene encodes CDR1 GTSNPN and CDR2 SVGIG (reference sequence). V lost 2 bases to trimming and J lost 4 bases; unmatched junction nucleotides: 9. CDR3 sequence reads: CAWSKSGGSTYEQYF. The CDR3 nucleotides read TGTGCCTGGAGTAAGAGCGGGGGGTCTACATACGAGCAGTACTTC. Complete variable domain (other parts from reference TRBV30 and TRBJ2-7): SQTIHQWPATLVQPVGSPLSLECTVEGTSNPNLYWYRQAAGRGLQLLFYSVGIGQISSEVPQNLSASRPQDRQFILSSKKLLLSDSGFYLCAWSKSGGSTYEQYFGPGTRLTVT.

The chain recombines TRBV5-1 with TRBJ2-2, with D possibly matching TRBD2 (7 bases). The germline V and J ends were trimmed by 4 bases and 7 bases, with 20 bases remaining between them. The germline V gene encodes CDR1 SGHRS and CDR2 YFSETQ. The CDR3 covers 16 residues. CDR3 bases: TGCGCCAGCAGCGGGGGGGCGGGGGCCTTCGGCGGGGAGCTGTTTTTT. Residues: CASSGGAGAFGGELFF.